In its sample, the clone carrying this T cell receptor beta chain was seen a few times. No antigen is known for it. This CDR3 comprises 19 residues. Losses at the gene ends were 1 base for V and 7 bases for J; bases not matched to a gene: 18. Germline V gene sequence: CDR1 DFQATT, CDR2 SNEGSKA (reference sequence). The sorted Tregs were CD4+CD25+CD127-/low cells. General observations from the study: In terms of TCR gene usage, tumor memory CD4+ T cells clustered together with blood and lymph node memory CD4+ cells, as well as with lymph node naive CD4+ cells. Tumor-infiltrating Treg TCR alpha and beta sequences overlapped most with tumor naive CD4+ T cells, then blood naive.

TCRdb itself ran the 5' RACE reads through MiXCR, one entry per CDR3 protein. Among 35,000 to 50,000 distinct CDR3 sequences, approximately 22% were seen once, and the ten largest hold more than 4%. This chain connects TRBV20-1 to TRBJ2-1, with 11 bases matching TRBD1. This receptor was obtained from a female donor with breast cancer. The sample taken for sequencing was Tregs sorted from blood. Here the CDR3 reads CSARARTGGFAGGPNEQFF. The CDR3, as DNA: TGCAGTGCTAGAGCTAGGACAGGGGGCTTTGCGGGAGGGCCGAATGAGCAGTTCTTC.